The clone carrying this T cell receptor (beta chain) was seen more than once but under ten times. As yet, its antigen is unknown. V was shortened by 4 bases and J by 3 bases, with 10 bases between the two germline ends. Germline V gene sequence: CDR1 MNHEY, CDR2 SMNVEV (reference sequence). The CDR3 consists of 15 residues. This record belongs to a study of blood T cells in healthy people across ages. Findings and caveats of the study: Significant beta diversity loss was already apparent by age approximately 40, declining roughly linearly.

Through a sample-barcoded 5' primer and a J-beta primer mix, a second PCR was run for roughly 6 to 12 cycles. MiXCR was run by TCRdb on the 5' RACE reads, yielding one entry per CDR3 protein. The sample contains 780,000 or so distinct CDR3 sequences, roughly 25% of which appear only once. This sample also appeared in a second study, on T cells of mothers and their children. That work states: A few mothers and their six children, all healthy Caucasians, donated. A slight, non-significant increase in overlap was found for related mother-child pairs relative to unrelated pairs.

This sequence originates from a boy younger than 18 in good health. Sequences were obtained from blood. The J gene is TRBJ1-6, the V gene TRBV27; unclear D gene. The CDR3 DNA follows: TGTGCCAGCAGTTGGGCAGGCGACTATAATTCACCCCTCCACTTT. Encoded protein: CASSWAGDYNSPLHF.